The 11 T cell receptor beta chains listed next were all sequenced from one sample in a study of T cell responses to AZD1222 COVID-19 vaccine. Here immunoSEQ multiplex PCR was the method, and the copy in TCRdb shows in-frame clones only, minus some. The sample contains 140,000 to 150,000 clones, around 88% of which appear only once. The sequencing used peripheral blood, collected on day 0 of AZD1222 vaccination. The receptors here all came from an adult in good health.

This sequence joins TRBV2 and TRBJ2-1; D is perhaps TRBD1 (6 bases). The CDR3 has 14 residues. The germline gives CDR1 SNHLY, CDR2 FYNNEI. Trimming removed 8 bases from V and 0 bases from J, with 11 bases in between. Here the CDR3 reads CASVGQSSYNEQFF. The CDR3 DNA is TGTGCCAGCGTAGGACAGAGCTCCTACAATGAGCAGTTCTTC.

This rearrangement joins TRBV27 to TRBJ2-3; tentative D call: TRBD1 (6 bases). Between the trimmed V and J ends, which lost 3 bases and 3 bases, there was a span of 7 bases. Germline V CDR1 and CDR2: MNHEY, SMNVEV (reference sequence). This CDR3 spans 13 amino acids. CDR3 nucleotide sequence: TGTGCCAGCAGTTTTCAGGGGACAGATACGCAGTATTTT. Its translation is CASSFQGTDTQYF.

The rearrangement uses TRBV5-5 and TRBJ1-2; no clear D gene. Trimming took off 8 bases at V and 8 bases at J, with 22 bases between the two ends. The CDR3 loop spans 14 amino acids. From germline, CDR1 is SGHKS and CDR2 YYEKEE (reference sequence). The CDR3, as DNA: TGTGCCAGTGAGGGAGTAGGGCCTGCGTTAGGCTACACCTTC. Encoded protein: CASEGVGPALGYTF.

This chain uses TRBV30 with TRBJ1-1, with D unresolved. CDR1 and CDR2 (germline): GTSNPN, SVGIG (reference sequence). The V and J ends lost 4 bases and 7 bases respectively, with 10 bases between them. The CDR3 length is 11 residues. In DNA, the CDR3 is TGTGCCTGGACCCCCGGGGTTGAAGCTTTCTTT. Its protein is CAWTPGVEAFF.

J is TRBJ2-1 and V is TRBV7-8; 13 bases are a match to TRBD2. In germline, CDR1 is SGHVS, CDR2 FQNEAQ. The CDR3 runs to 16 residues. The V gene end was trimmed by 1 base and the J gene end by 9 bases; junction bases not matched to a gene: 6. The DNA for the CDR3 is TGTGCCAGCAGCTTAGGGGGGACTAGCGGGGCCATTGAGCAGTTCTTC. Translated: CASSLGGTSGAIEQFF. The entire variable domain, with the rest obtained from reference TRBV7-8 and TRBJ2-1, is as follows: GAGVSQSPRYKVAKRGQDVALRCDPISGHVSLFWYQQALGQGPEFLTYFQNEAQLDKSGLPSDRFFAERPEGSVSTLKIQRTQQEDSAVYLCASSLGGTSGAIEQFFGPGTRLTVL.

CDR3 amino acids: CASSLAKGTGVNSPLHF. The CDR3 DNA follows: TGTGCCAGCAGCTTGGCCAAAGGGACAGGGGTAAATTCACCCCTCCACTTT. V usage is TRBV5-8 and J usage is TRBJ1-6; 10 bases align to TRBD1. CDR3 length equals 17 residues. The V segment lost 0 bases and the J segment 7 bases; nucleotides outside the gene matches: 7. Germline CDR1 reads SGHTS; CDR2 reads YDEGEE. Full variable domain (rest looked up from reference TRBV5-8 and TRBJ1-6): EAGVTQSPTHLIKTRGQQATLRCSPISGHTSVYWYQQALGLGLQFLLWYDEGEERNRGNFPPRFSGRQFPNYSSELNVNALELEDSALYLCASSLAKGTGVNSPLHFGNGTRLTVT.

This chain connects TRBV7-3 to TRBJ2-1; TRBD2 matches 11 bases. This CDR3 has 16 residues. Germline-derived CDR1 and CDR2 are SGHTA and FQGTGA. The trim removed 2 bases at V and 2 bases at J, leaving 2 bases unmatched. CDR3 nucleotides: TGTGCCAGCAGCTTAGCTAGCGGGGGGCCCTACAATGAGCAGTTCTTC. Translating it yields CASSLASGGPYNEQFF.

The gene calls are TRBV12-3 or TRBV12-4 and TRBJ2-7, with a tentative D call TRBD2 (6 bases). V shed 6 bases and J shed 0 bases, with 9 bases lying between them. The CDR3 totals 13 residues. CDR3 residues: CASSAGLSYEQYF. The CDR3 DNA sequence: TGTGCCAGCAGCGCGGGGCTCTCCTACGAGCAGTACTTC.

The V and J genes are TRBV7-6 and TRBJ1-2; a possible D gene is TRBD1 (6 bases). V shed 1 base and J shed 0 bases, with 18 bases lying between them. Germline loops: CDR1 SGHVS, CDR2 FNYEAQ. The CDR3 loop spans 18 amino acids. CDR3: CASSLVPRGGTPNYGYTF. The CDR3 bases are TGTGCCAGCAGCTTAGTCCCCCGTGGTGGGACACCTAACTATGGCTACACCTTC.

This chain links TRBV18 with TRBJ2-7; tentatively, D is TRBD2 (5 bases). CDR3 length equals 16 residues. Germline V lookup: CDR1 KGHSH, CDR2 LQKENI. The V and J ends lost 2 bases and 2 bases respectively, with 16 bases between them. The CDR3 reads CASSPFSGILTYEQYF. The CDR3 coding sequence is TGTGCCAGCTCACCATTCTCGGGGATCCTAACCTACGAGCAGTACTTC. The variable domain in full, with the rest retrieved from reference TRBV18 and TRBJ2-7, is NAGVMQNPRHLVRRRGQEARLRCSPMKGHSHVYWYRQLPEEGLKFMVYLQKENIIDESGMPKERFSAEFPKEGPSILRIQQVVRGDSAAYFCASSPFSGILTYEQYFGPGTRLTVT.

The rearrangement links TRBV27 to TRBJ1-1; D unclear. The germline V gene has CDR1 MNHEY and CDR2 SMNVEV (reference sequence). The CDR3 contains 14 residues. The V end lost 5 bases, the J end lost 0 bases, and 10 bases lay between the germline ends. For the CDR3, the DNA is TGTGCCAGCAGTCAGCCCACGCTGAACACTGAAGCTTTCTTT. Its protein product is CASSQPTLNTEAFF.